The entry that follows covers one TCR beta chain sequence. The data are from a study of blood T cell repertoires in COVID-19. Libraries were prepared by immunoSEQ multiplex PCR; TCRdb keeps only in-frame clonotypes and omits some of them. The profile shows about 370,000 clones, around 90% of them singletons. This TCR was recovered from a man aged 18-30 years with active or convalescent COVID-19. The sequenced material came from peripheral blood.

DNA for the CDR3: TGTGCCAGTAGTGTGACGGGCTATGGCTACACCTTC. Protein sequence: CASSVTGYGYTF. The rearrangement uses TRBV19 and TRBJ1-2; no clear D gene. Germline CDR1 is LNHDA and CDR2 is SQIVND (reference sequence). The CDR3 sequence is 12 residues long. V shed 5 bases and J shed 4 bases, with 8 bases lying between them.